This is a list of T cell receptor beta chains from one sample in a study of cytomegalovirus exposure and HLA in healthy donors. Produced via immunoSEQ multiplex PCR; TCRdb's table is partial and in-frame only. This table has about 140,000 clones, 70% to 85% appearing once. Sequencing was done on a sample of PBMCs. The receptors shown here come from a woman aged 45-59 years in good health and CMV-seropositive. The conserved cysteine and the conserved F or W are not part of the CDR3 here. The order of the fields is clone size, V gene, CDR3 protein. Size tells how often a clone was seen (once, few, many) or the class of an expanded clone, and some rows leave it out.

clone size: -; V gene: TRBV5-1; CDR3 protein: ASSSQGLGNTEAF
clone size: -; V gene: TRBV5-1; CDR3 protein: ASSLGGGSSYNEQF
clone size: -; V gene: TRBV4-2; CDR3 protein: ASSFGTGGEQY
clone size: -; V gene: TRBV18; CDR3 protein: ASSPEVGETQY
clone size: -; V gene: TRBV21-1; CDR3 protein: ASSKASQETQY
clone size: few; V gene: TRBV7-2; CDR3 protein: ASSRDSSTDTQY
clone size: -; V gene: TRBV7-9; CDR3 protein: ASSPTSGGASTDTQY
clone size: -; V gene: TRBV7-3; CDR3 protein: ASSLNPGGETQY
clone size: -; V gene: TRBV5-1; CDR3 protein: ASSLGAGGELF
clone size: -; V gene: TRBV2; CDR3 protein: ASSGLAGGLNQPQH
clone size: -; V gene: TRBV19; CDR3 protein: ASSTLQGAGTDTQY
clone size: -; V gene: TRBV4-2; CDR3 protein: ASSDGLAGHEQF
clone size: -; V gene: TRBV4-1; CDR3 protein: ASSHGPSAYEQY
clone size: -; V gene: TRBV30; CDR3 protein: AWSAGLAGTYEQY
clone size: -; V gene: TRBV30; CDR3 protein: AWSASRNTGELF
clone size: -; V gene: TRBV5-6; CDR3 protein: ASSFLAEARVPQY
clone size: -; V gene: TRBV6-5; CDR3 protein: ASSYPGTVSYEQY
clone size: -; V gene: TRBV13; CDR3 protein: ASSARVSTEAF
clone size: few; V gene: TRBV18; CDR3 protein: ASSRDRDNYGYT
clone size: -; V gene: TRBV5-1; CDR3 protein: ASTPQGAGANVLT
clone size: -; V gene: TRBV9; CDR3 protein: ASSAPQGADTEAF
clone size: -; V gene: TRBV7-2; CDR3 protein: ASQRTGNQPQH
clone size: -; V gene: TRBV4-1; CDR3 protein: ASSQGGVGTDTQY